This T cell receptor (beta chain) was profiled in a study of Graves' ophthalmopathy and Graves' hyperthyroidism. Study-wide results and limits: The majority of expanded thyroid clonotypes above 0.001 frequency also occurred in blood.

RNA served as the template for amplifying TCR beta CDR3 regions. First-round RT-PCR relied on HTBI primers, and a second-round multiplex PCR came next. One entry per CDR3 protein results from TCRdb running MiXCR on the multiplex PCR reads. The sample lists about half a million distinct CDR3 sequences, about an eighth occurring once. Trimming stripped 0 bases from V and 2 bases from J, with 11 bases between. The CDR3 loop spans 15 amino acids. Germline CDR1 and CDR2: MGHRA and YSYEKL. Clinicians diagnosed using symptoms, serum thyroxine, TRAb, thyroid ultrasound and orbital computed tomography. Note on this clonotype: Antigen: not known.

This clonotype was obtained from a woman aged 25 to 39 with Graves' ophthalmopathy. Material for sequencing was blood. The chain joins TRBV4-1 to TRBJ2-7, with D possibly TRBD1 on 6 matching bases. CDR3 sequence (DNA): TGCGCCAGCAGCCAAGATCTCAGGGACACCTACGAGCAGTACTTC. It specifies CASSQDLRDTYEQYF.